The 14 T cell receptor beta chains listed next were all sequenced from one sample in a study of cytomegalovirus exposure and HLA in healthy donors. The primer mix had 60 Vbeta and 13 Jbeta primers. Profiling relied on immunoSEQ multiplex PCR, and the TCRdb table lists in-frame clones only, not all of them. There are 70,000 to 85,000 clones in the sample; around 60% occur only once, and 4% to 5.5% lies in the top ten. The sequenced sample was PBMCs. The source is a male donor in good health and CMV-seropositive.

In this sample, this clone turned up a few times. This sequence joins TRBV19 and TRBJ1-5; a weak D match, TRBD1 (6 bases). The CDR3 consists of 15 residues. The V end lost 8 bases, the J end lost 2 bases, and 16 bases lay between the germline ends. Germline-derived CDR1 and CDR2 are LNHDA and SQIVND (reference sequence). In DNA form, the CDR3 reads TGTGCCAGTGCTACGGGGGGGCATCGCAATCAGCCCCAGCATTTT. Its translation is CASATGGHRNQPQHF. The variable domain in full, with the rest retrieved from reference TRBV19 and TRBJ1-5, is DGGITQSPKYLFRKEGQNVTLSCEQNLNHDAMYWYRQDPGQGLRLIYYSQIVNDFQKGDIAEGYSVSREKKESFPLTVTSAQKNPTAFYLCASATGGHRNQPQHFGDGTRLSIL.

This chain uses TRBV4-2 with TRBJ2-1, with 11 bases identical to TRBD2. With V trimmed by 4 bases and J by 0 bases, 5 bases remained unmatched. The CDR3 runs 17 residues. From germline, CDR1 is LGHNA and CDR2 YNFKEQ. This CDR3 is CASSPRGTSGSYNEQFF. The CDR3, as DNA: TGTGCCAGCAGCCCCCGAGGGACTAGCGGCTCCTACAATGAGCAGTTCTTC.

The chain recombines TRBV27 with TRBJ2-2; TRBD1 aligns across 7 bases. The CDR3 has 16 amino acids. V shed 2 bases, J shed 7 bases, and the junction held 10 bases outside the gene matches. From germline, CDR1 is MNHEY and CDR2 SMNVEV (reference sequence). The CDR3 DNA reads TGTGCCAGCAGTTTACCCGGACAGGCTTCTTTCGGGGAGCTGTTTTTT. Amino acid sequence: CASSLPGQASFGELFF.

The chain employs TRBV9 and TRBJ2-1; 7 positions match TRBD2. The CDR3 is 14 residues long. The ends lost 0 bases at V and 6 bases at J; junction bases unmatched: 3. Germline CDR1 and CDR2: SGDLS and YYNGEE. CDR3: CASSVAPGGNEQFF. CDR3 coding DNA: TGTGCCAGCAGCGTAGCCCCGGGGGGCAATGAGCAGTTCTTC.

This clone occurred a few times. The gene calls are TRBV6-1 and TRBJ2-7; 12 bases are shared with TRBD2. Trimming cost V 9 bases and J 2 bases; bases outside gene matches: 2. Germline values: CDR1 MNHNS, CDR2 SASEGT. The CDR3 length is 13 residues. The CDR3 spells CASWTSGTYEQYF. For the CDR3, the DNA is TGTGCCAGTTGGACTAGCGGGACCTACGAGCAGTACTTC.

The rearrangement uses TRBV2 and TRBJ2-2; D not certain. The V end was cut by 3 bases, the J end by 2 bases, with 10 bases between. Germline CDR1 and CDR2: SNHLY and FYNNEI. This CDR3 is built from 15 residues. The CDR3 spells CASSEVVRNTGELFF. Here the CDR3 DNA reads TGTGCCAGCAGTGAGGTGGTTAGAAACACCGGGGAGCTGTTTTTT.

The V call is TRBV7-9, the J call TRBJ1-4; D not resolved. Germline assignment: CDR1 SEHNR and CDR2 FQNEAQ (reference sequence). The CDR3 is made up of 12 amino acids. The germline V and J ends were trimmed by 5 bases and 8 bases, with 9 bases remaining between them. CDR3 sequence: CASSGESEKLFF. The CDR3 region has the DNA TGTGCCAGCAGCGGGGAGTCGGAAAAACTGTTTTTT.

This clone was found a few times. The genes are TRBV29-1 and TRBJ2-2; a weak D match, TRBD2 (6 bases). The CDR3 extends over 13 amino acids. With 4 bases removed from V and 7 bases from J, the gap between germline ends came to 13 bases. Germline CDR1 and CDR2: SQVTM and ANQGSEA. CDR3 loop: CSVAPGGDGELFF. CDR3 DNA sequence: TGCAGCGTTGCGCCAGGAGGGGACGGGGAGCTGTTTTTT.

This clone was seen only a few times. The chain has TRBV27 and TRBJ1-4; D might be TRBD1 (6 bases). V lost 6 bases and J 2 bases, leaving 16 bases between the germline ends. CDR1 and CDR2 from the germline V gene are MNHEY and SMNVEV (reference sequence). The CDR3 totals 16 residues. This CDR3 reads CASSTTRDTTNEKLFF. The CDR3, as DNA: TGTGCCAGCAGCACCACCCGGGACACCACTAATGAAAAACTGTTTTTT.

The chain carries TRBV30 and TRBJ1-1; D perhaps matches TRBD1 (5 bases). Trimming took off 2 bases at V and 0 bases at J, with 16 bases between the two ends. The CDR3 extends over 16 amino acids. Germline V CDR1 and CDR2: GTSNPN, SVGIG (reference sequence). In DNA, the CDR3 is TGTGCCTGGAGTAGGCAGGGCTGGCGCCTGAACACTGAAGCTTTCTTT. This gives the protein CAWSRQGWRLNTEAFF. Drawing the rest from reference TRBV30 and TRBJ1-1, the complete variable domain is SQTIHQWPATLVQPVGSPLSLECTVEGTSNPNLYWYRQAAGRGLQLLFYSVGIGQISSEVPQNLSASRPQDRQFILSSKKLLLSDSGFYLCAWSRQGWRLNTEAFFGQGTRLTVV.

This clone was recorded a few times. The rearrangement uses TRBV2 and TRBJ2-1, with TRBD1 matching 12 bases. Germline lookup yields CDR1 SNHLY and CDR2 FYNNEI. V shed 5 bases and J 0 bases; nucleotides not matched to a gene: 5. The length of the CDR3 is 17 residues. CDR3 residues: CASSRDRGLISYNEQFF. The CDR3 DNA reads as TGTGCCAGCAGTAGGGACAGGGGGCTCATCTCCTACAATGAGCAGTTCTTC.

This chain uses TRBV27 with TRBJ2-7, with D maybe TRBD2 (7 bases). Trimming removed 8 bases at V and 3 bases at J, with 14 bases between. The CDR3 extends over 13 amino acids. The germline V gene has CDR1 MNHEY and CDR2 SMNVEV (reference sequence). CDR3 nucleotides: TGTGCCAGCGCGAGGGGGGGGCGCTACGAGCAGTACTTC. This codes for CASARGGRYEQYF.

The chain has TRBV5-1 and TRBJ1-6; TRBD1 might be the D (5 bases). Trimming removed 4 bases at V and 0 bases at J, with 14 bases between. The CDR3 extends over 17 amino acids. The germline CDR1 and CDR2 sequences are SGHRS and YFSETQ. CDR3 loop: CASSPGLPSSYNSPLHF. The CDR3 nucleotides read TGCGCCAGCAGCCCGGGACTCCCGAGCTCCTATAATTCACCCCTCCACTTT.

The chain has TRBV6-5 and TRBJ2-5; D gene unclear. The germline gives CDR1 MNHEY, CDR2 SVGAGI. The germline V and J ends were trimmed by 0 bases and 2 bases, with 10 bases remaining between them. The CDR3 covers 15 residues. CDR3 protein: CASSYSLPVQETQYF. CDR3 coding DNA: TGTGCCAGCAGTTACTCGCTGCCAGTACAAGAGACCCAGTACTTC.